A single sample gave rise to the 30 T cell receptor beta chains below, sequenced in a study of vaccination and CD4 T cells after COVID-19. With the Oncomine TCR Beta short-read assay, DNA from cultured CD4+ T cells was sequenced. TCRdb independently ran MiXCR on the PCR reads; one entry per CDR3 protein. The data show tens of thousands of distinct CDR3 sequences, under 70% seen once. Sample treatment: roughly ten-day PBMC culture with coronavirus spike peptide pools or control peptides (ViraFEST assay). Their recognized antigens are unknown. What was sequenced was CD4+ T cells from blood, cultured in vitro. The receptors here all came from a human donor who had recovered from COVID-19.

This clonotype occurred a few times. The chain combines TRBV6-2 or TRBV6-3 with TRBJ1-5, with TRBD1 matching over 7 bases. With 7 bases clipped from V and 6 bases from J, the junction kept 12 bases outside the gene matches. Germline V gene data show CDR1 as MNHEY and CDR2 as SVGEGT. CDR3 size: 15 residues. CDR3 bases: TGTGCCAGCACCAAGGACAGGTTGGTCGGTCAGCCCCAGCATTTT. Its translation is CASTKDRLVGQPQHF.

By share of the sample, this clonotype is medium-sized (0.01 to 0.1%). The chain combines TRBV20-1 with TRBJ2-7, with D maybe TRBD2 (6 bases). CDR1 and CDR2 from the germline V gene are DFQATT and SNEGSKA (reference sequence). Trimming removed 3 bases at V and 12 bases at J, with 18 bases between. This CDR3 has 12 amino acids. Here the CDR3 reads CSASGSRLEAYF. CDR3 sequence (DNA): TGCAGTGCTAGCGGGAGTCGCCTTGAGGCGTACTTC.

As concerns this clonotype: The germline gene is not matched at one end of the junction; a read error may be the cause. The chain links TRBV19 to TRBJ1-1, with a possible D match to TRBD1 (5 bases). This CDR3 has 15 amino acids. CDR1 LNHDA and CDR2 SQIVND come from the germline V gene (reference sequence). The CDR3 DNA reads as TGTACCAGTAGTACCCGGGACTGGGGAAACACTGAAGCTTTCTTT. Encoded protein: CTSSTRDWGNTEAFF.

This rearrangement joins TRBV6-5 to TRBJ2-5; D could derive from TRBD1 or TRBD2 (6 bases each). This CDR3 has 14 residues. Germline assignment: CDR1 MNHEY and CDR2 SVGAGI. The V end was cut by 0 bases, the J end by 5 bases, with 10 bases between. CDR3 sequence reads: CASSYSGGWETQYF. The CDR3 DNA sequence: TGTGCCAGCAGTTACTCAGGGGGGTGGGAGACCCAGTACTTC.

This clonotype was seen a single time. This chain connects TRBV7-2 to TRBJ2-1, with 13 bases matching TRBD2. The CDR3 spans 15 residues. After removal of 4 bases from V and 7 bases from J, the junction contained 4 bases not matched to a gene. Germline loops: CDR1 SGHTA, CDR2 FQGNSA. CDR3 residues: CASSWTSGSRNEQFF. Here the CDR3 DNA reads TGTGCCAGCAGCTGGACTAGCGGGAGTAGAAATGAGCAGTTCTTC.

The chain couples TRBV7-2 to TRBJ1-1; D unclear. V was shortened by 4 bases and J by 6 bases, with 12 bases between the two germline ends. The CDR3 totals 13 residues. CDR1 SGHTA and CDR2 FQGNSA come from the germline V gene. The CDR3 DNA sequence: TGTGCCAGCAGCTCTGGGGTGTCCTCTGAAGCTTTCTTT. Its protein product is CASSSGVSSEAFF.

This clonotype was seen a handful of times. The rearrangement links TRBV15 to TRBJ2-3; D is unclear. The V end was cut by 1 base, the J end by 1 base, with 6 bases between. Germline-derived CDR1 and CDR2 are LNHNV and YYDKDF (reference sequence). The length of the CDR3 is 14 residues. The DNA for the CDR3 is TGTGCCACCAGCAGAGCCATTGGCACAGATACGCAGTATTTT. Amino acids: CATSRAIGTDTQYF.

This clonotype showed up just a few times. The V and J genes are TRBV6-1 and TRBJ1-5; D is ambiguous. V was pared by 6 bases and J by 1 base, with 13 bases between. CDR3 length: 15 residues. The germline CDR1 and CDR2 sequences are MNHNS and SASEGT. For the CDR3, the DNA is TGTGCCAGCAGCCTTCGATCTTCAAGCAATCAGCCCCAGCATTTT. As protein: CASSLRSSSNQPQHF.

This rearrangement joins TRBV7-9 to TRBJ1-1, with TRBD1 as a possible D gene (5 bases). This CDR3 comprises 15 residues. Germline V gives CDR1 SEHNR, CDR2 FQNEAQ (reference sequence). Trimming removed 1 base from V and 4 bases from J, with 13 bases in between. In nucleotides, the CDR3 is TGTGCCAGCAGCTTAGTGGGTTGGGGGGGCACTGAAGCTTTCTTT. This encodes CASSLVGWGGTEAFF.

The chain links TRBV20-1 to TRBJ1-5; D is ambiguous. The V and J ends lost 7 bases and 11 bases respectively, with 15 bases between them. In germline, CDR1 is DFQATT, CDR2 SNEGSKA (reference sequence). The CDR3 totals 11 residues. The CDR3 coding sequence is TGCAGTGTGCCGGGCCCCTCTACCCAGCATTTT. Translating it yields CSVPGPSTQHF.

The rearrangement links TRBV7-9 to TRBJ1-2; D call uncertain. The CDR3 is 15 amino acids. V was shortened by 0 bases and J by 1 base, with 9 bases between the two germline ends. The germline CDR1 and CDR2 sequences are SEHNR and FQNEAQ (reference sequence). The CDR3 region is CASSLAGLGNYGYTF. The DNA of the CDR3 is TGTGCCAGCAGCTTAGCAGGGTTGGGTAACTATGGCTACACCTTC.

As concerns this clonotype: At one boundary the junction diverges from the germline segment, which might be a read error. The DNA of the CDR3 is TGTGCTAGCAGCCCAATAGGGACAGGGAGCACAGATACGCAGTATTTT. It encodes CASSPIGTGSTDTQYF. The rearrangement links TRBV7-7 to TRBJ2-3, with 9 bases fitting TRBD1. This CDR3 has 16 residues. Germline loops: CDR1 SSHAT, CDR2 FNYEAQ (reference sequence).

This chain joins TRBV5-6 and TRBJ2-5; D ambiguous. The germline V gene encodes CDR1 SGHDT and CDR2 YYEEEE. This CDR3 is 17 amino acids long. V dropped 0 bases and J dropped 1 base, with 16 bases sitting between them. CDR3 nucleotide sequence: TGTGCCAGCAGCTTGGAACTGCCTTTTCCGAGCCAAGAGACCCAGTACTTC. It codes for CASSLELPFPSQETQYF.

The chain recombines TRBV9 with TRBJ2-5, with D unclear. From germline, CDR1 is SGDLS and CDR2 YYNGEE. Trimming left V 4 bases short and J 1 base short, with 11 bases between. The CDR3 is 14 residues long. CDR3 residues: CASSHGVAQETQYF. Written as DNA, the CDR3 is TGTGCCAGCAGCCATGGGGTTGCCCAAGAGACCCAGTACTTC.

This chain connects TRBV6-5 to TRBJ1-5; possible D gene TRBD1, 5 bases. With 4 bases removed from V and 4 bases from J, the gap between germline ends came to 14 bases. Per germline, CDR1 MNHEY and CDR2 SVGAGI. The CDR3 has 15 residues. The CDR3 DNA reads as TGTGCCAGCAGTTGGGTGGGACGCGTGAATCAGCCCCAGCATTTT. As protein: CASSWVGRVNQPQHF.

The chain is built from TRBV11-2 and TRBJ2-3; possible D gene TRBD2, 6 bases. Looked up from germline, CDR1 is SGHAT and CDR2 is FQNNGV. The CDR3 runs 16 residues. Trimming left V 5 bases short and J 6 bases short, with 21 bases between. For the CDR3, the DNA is TGTGCCAGCAGCCCTAACCTACGTCGTGGGGGGGATACGCAGTATTTT. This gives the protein CASSPNLRRGGDTQYF.

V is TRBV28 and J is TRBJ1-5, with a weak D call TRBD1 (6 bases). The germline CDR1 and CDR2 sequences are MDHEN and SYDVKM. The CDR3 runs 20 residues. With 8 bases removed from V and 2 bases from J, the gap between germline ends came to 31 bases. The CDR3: CASGYGGAEKDRRRNQPQHF. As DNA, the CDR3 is TGTGCCAGCGGATATGGGGGGGCCGAAAAGGACAGACGTCGCAATCAGCCCCAGCATTTT.

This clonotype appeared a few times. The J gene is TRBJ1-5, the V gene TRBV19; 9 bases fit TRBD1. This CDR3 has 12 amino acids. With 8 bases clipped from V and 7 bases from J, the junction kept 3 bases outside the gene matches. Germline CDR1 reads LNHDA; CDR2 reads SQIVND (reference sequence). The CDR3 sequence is CASDRGYQPQHF. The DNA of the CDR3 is TGTGCCAGTGACAGGGGGTACCAGCCCCAGCATTTT.

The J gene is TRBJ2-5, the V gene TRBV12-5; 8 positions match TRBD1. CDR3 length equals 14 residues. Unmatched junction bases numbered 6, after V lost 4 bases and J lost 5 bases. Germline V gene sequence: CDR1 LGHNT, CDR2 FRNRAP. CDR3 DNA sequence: TGTGCTAGTGGTTGGCAGGGGGCGGGGGAGACCCAGTACTTC. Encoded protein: CASGWQGAGETQYF.

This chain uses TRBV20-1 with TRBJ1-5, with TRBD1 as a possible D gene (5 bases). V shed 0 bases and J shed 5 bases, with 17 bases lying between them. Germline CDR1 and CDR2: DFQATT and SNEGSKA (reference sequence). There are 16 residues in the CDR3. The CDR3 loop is CSARDRGAGSHQPQHF. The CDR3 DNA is TGCAGTGCTAGAGATCGAGGAGCAGGGTCCCATCAGCCCCAGCATTTT.

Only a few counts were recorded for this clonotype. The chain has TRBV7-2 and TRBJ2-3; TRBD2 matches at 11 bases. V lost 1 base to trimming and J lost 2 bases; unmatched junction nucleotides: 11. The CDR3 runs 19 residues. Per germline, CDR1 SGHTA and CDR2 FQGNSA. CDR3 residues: CASSLGKASGRRITDTQYF. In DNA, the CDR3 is TGTGCCAGCAGCTTAGGGAAGGCTAGCGGGAGGCGAATCACAGATACGCAGTATTTT.

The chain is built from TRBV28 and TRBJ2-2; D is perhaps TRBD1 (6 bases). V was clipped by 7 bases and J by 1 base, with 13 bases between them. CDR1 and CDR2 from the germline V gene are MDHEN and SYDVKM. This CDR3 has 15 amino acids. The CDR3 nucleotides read TGTGCCAGCAACTTACAGGGCAAGAACACCGGGGAGCTGTTTTTT. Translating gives CASNLQGKNTGELFF.

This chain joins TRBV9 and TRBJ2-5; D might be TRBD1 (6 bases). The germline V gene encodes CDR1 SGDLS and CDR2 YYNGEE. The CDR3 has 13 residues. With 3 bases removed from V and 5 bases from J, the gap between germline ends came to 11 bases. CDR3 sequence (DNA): TGTGCCAGCAGCGAAGGGGGTTCGGAGACCCAGTACTTC. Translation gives CASSEGGSETQYF. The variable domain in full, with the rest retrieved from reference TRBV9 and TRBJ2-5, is DSGVTQTPKHLITATGQRVTLRCSPRSGDLSVYWYQQSLDQGLQFLIQYYNGEERAKGNILERFSAQQFPDLHSELNLSSLELGDSALYFCASSEGGSETQYFGPGTRLLVL.

CDR3 amino acids: CASSLGEASPLHF. The CDR3 DNA sequence: TGTGCCAGCAGCTTGGGTGAGGCCTCACCCCTCCACTTT. The V gene is TRBV7-3, the J gene TRBJ1-6; D ambiguous. The length of the CDR3 is 13 residues. Germline V CDR1 and CDR2: SGHTA, FQGTGA. V was pared by 3 bases and J by 10 bases, with 10 bases between. Using reference TRBV7-3 and TRBJ1-6 for the parts outside the CDR3, the full variable domain is GAGVSQTPSNKVTEKGKYVELRCDPISGHTALYWYRQSLGQGPEFLIYFQGTGAADDSGLPNDRFFAVRPEGSVSTLKIQRTERGDSAVYLCASSLGEASPLHFGNGTRLTVT.

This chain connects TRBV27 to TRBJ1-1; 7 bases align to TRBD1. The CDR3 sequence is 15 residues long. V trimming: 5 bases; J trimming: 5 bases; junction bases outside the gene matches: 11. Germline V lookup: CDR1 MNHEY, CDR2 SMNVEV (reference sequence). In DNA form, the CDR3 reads TGTGCCAGCAGTCTCCAGGGGGGGGGCGGTACTGAAGCTTTCTTT. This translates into CASSLQGGGGTEAFF.

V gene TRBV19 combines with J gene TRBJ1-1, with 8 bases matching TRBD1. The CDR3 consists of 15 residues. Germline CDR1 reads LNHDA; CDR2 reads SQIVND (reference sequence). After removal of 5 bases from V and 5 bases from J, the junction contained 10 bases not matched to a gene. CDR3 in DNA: TGTGCCAGTAGTTCAAGGACAGGGTGGAGGACTGAAGCTTTCTTT. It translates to CASSSRTGWRTEAFF. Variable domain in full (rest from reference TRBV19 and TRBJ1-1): DGGITQSPKYLFRKEGQNVTLSCEQNLNHDAMYWYRQDPGQGLRLIYYSQIVNDFQKGDIAEGYSVSREKKESFPLTVTSAQKNPTAFYLCASSSRTGWRTEAFFGQGTRLTVV.

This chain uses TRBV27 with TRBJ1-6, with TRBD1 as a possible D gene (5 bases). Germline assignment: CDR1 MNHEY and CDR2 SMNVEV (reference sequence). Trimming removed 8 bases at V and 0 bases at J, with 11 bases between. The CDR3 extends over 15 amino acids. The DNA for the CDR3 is TGTGCCAGCGGGTCAGGGTTCTCCTATAATTCACCCCTCCACTTT. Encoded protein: CASGSGFSYNSPLHF.

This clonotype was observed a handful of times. The CDR3 region has the DNA TGCAGTGCTGCGAGGGGGGCAGGGACAAATTCACCCCTCCACTTT. Its protein product is CSAARGAGTNSPLHF. V and J are TRBV20-1 and TRBJ1-6, with D possibly being TRBD1 (6 bases). CDR3 length: 15 residues. Deletions cut 5 bases from V and 7 bases from J, with 18 bases between. Germline V lookup: CDR1 DFQATT, CDR2 SNEGSKA (reference sequence).

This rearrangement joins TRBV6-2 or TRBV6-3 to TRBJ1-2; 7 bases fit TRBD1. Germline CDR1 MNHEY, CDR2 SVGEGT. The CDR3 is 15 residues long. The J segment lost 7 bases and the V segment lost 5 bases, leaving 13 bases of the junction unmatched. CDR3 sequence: CASSAQGEDFLGYTF. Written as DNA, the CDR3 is TGTGCCAGCAGTGCCCAGGGGGAAGATTTCCTTGGCTACACCTTC.

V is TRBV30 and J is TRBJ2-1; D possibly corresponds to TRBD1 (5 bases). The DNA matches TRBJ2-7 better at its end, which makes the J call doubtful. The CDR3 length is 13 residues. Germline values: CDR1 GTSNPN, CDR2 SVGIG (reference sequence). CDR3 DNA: TGTGCCTGGAGATGGCAGGGTGACGCCGAGCAGTACTTC. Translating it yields CAWRWQGDAEQYF.